This T cell receptor (beta chain) appears in the sequencing data of a study of T cells in Graves' hyperthyroidism and ophthalmopathy. Amplification of TCR beta CDR3 regions used RNA as the template. HTBI primers drove first-round RT-PCR of the TCR CDR3. TCRdb redid the calling of the multiplex PCR reads with MiXCR, one entry per CDR3 protein. The sample gives some 400,000 distinct CDR3 sequences, 11% to 15% of which show up once; about 11% is in the top ten. Trimming shortened V by 4 bases and J by 8 bases, and 19 bases separated the two germline ends. The CDR3 spans 15 residues. Germline assignment: CDR1 SGHRS and CDR2 YFSETQ. Stability of Graves' hyperthyroidism was defined as absent ophthalmopathy progression within 18 months.

V is TRBV5-1 and J is TRBJ1-5; TRBD1 is a possible D gene (6 bases). The receptor's source is a woman aged 60-75 years with Graves' hyperthyroidism. Specimen: blood. The DNA for the CDR3 is TGCGCCAGCAGCATACACAGGGAGGTCAGCAAGCCCCAGCATTTT. Encoded protein: CASSIHREVSKPQHF.